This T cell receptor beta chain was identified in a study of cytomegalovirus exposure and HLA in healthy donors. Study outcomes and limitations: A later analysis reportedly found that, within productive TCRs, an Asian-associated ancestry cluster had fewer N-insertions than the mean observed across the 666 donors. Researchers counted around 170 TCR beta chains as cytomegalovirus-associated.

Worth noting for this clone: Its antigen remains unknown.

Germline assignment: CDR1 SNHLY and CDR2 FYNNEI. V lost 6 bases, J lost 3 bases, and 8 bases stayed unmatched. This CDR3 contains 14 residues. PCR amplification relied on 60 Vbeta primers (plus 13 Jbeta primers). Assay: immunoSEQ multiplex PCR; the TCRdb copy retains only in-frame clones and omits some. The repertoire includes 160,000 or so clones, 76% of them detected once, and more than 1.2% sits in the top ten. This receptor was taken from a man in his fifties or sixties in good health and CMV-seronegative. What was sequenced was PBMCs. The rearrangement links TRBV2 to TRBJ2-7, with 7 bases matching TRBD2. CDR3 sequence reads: CASSGRPLNYEQYF. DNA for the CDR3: TGTGCCAGCAGCGGGAGGCCCCTCAACTACGAGCAGTACTTC.